This T cell receptor beta chain came from a study of blood T cell repertoires in COVID-19. About the research overall: Acute and convalescent COVID-19 samples came from the United States, Italy and Spain. T cells, B-cell-depleted T cells, or PBMCs supplied cDNA or gDNA.

Measured with immunoSEQ multiplex PCR; TCRdb has only the in-frame clones, and not every one. The sample lists roughly 410,000 clones; around 87% were seen once. The specimen was peripheral blood. The receptor's source is a woman aged 60-70 years with COVID-19, enrolled during active disease.

Written as DNA, the CDR3 is TGTGCCAGCAGAGCCTGGACAGGGGAGAATTCACCCCTCCACTTT. It translates to CASRAWTGENSPLHF. The chain links TRBV6-5 to TRBJ1-6, with 9 bases that match TRBD1. The CDR3 consists of 15 residues. Per germline, CDR1 MNHEY and CDR2 SVGAGI. The V gene end was trimmed by 6 bases and the J gene end by 7 bases; junction bases not matched to a gene: 7.